This TCR beta chain was obtained from a study of blood T cell repertoires in COVID-19. Whole-study context: T cells, B-cell-depleted T cells, or PBMCs supplied cDNA or gDNA.

From germline, CDR1 is KGHSH and CDR2 LQKENI. J gave up 4 bases and V 2 bases, and 13 bases lay outside the gene matches. The CDR3 contains 17 residues. This clone was seen only once. Authors' methods: Using reference gene primer amplification, nucleated cell counts were estimated. Produced via immunoSEQ multiplex PCR; TCRdb's table is partial and in-frame only. V, J and clone size are those of that table, while D and trimming were read from the DNA. The table includes 200,000 to 250,000 clones, more than 85% detected once. The TCR comes from a man in his 60s with COVID-19, enrolled during active disease. Sequencing input: peripheral blood. The gene calls are TRBV18 and TRBJ1-2; 7 positions agree with TRBD1. In nucleotides, the CDR3 is TGTGCCAGCTCACCAACTCAAAACAGGGGAGGTGGCTATGGCTACACCTTC. This gives the protein CASSPTQNRGGGYGYTF.